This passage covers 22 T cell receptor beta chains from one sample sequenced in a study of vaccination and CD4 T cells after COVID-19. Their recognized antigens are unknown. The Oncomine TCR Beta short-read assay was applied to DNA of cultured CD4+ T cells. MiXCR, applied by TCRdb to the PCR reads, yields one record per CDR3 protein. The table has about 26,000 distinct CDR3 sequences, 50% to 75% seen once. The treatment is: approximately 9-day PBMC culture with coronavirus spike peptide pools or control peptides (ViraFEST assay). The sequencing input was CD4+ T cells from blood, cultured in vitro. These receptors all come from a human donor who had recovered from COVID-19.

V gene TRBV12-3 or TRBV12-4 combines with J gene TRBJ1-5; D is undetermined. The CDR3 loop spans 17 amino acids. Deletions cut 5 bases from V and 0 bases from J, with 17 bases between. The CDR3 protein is CASSPLTGRFSNQPQHF. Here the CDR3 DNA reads TGTGCCAGCAGTCCCCTAACCGGACGGTTTAGCAATCAGCCCCAGCATTTT.

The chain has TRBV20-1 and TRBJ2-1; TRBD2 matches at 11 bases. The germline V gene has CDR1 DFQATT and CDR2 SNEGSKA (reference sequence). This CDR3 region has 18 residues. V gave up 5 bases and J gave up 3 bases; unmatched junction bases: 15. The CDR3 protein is CSAPPGLAEFRDYNEQFF. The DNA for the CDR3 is TGCAGTGCTCCTCCGGGACTAGCGGAGTTTCGGGACTACAATGAGCAGTTCTTC.

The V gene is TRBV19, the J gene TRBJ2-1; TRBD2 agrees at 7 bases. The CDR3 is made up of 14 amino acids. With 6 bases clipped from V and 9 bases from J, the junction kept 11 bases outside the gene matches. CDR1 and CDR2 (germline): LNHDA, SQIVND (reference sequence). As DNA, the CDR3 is TGTGCCAGTAGGTCCACCGGGACTAAGAGTGAGCAGTTCTTC. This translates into CASRSTGTKSEQFF.

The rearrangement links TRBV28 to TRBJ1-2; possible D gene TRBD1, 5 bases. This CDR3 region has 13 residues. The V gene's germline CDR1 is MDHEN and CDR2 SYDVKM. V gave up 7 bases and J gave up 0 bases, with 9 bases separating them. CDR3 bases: TGTGCCAGCATAACAGGAACTAACTATGGCTACACCTTC. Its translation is CASITGTNYGYTF.

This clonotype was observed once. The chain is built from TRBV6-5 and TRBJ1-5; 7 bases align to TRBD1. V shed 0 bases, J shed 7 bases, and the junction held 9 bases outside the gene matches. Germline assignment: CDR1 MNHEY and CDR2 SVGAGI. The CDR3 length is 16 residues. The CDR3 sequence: CASSYSEGALGQPQHF. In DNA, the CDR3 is TGTGCCAGCAGTTACTCGGAGGGGGCTTTAGGACAGCCCCAGCATTTT.

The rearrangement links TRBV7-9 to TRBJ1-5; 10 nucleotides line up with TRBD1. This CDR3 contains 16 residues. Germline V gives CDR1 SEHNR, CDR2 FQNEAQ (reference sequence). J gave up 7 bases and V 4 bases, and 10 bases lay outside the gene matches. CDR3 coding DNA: TGTGCCAGCAGCTCCAGCGACAGGGGGCGGATGCAGCCCCAGCATTTT. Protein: CASSSSDRGRMQPQHF.

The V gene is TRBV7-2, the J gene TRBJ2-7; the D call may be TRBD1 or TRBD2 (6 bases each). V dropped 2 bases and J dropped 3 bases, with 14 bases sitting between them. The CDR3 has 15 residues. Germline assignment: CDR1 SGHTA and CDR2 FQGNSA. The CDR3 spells CASSLQGGSLYEQYF. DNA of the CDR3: TGTGCCAGCAGCTTACAAGGGGGGTCTCTCTACGAGCAGTACTTC. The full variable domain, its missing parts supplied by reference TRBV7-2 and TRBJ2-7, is GAGVSQSPSNKVTEKGKDVELRCDPISGHTALYWYRQSLGQGLEFLIYFQGNSAPDKSGLPSDRFSAERTGGSVSTLTIQRTQQEDSAVYLCASSLQGGSLYEQYFGPGTRLTVT.

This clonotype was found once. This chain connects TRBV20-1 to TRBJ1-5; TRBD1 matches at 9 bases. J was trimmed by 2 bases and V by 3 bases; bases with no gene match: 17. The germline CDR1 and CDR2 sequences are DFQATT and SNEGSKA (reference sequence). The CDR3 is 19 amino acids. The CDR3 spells CSARPGQGHWGLRNQPQHF. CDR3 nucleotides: TGCAGTGCTAGGCCCGGACAGGGGCATTGGGGATTACGCAATCAGCCCCAGCATTTT.

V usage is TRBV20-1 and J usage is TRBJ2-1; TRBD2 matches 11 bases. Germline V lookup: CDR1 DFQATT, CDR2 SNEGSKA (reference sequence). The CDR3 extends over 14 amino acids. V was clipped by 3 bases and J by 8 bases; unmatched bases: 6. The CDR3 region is CSASVAGGLDEQFF. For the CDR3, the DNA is TGCAGTGCTAGTGTAGCGGGAGGGCTCGATGAGCAGTTCTTC.

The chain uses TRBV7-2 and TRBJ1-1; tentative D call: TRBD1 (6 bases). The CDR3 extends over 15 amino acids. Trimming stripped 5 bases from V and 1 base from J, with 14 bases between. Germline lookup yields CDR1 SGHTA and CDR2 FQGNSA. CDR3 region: CASSQFRGKNTEAFF. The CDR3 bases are TGTGCCAGCAGCCAATTCAGGGGAAAGAACACTGAAGCTTTCTTT.

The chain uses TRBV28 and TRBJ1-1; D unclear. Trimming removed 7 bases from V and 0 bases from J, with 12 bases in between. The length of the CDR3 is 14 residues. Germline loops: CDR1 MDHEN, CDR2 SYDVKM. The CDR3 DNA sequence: TGTGCCAGCACCCTAGGGTCGATGAACACTGAAGCTTTCTTT. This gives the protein CASTLGSMNTEAFF.

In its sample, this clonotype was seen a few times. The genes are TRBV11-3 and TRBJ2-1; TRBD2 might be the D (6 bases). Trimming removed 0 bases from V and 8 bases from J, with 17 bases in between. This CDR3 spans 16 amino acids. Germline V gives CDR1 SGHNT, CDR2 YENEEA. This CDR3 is CASSLDGRDGFDEQFF. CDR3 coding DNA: TGTGCCAGCAGCTTAGACGGGCGGGATGGTTTCGATGAGCAGTTCTTC. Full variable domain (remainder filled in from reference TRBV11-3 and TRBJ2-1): EAGVVQSPRYKIIEKKQPVAFWCNPISGHNTLYWYLQNLGQGPELLIRYENEEAVDDSQLPKDRFSAERLKGVDSTLKIQPAELGDSAVYLCASSLDGRDGFDEQFFGPGTRLTVL.

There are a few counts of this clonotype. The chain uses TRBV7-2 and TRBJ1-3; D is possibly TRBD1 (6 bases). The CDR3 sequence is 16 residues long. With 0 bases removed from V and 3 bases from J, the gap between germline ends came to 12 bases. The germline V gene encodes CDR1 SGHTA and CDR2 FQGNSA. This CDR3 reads CASSLATGLSGNTIYF. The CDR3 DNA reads TGTGCCAGCAGCTTAGCTACAGGGCTCAGTGGAAACACCATATATTTT.

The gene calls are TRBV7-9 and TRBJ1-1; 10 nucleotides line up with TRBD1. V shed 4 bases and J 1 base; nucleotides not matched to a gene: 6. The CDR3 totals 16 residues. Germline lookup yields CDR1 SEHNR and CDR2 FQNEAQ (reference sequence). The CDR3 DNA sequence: TGTGCCAGCAGCTACACGCGACAGGGGGCGAACACTGAAGCTTTCTTT. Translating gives CASSYTRQGANTEAFF.

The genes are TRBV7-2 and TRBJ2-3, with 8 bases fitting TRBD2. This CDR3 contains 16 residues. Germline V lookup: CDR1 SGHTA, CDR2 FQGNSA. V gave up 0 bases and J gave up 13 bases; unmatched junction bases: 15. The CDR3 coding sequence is TGTGCCAGCAGCTTAGCGGGGACTAGAGCGGTAAAGGTTGAGTATTTT. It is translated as CASSLAGTRAVKVEYF.

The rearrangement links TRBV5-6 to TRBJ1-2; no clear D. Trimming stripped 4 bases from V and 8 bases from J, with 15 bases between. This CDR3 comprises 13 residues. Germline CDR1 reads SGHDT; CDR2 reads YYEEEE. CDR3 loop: CASSSPYLGGYTF. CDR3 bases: TGTGCCAGCAGCAGCCCCTACTTAGGGGGCTACACCTTC.

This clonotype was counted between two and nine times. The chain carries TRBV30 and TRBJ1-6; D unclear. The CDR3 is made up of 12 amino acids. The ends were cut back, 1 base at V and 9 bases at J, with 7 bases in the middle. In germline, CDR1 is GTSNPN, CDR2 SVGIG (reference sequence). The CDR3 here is CAWSGVFSPLHF. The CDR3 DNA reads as TGTGCCTGGAGTGGGGTGTTTTCACCCCTCCACTTT.

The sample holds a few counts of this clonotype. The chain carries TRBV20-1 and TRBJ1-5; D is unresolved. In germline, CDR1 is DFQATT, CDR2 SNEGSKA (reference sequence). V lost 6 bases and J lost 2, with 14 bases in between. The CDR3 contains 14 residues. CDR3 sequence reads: CSAEVGGGNQPQHF. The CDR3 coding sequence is TGCAGTGCAGAGGTGGGTGGCGGCAATCAGCCCCAGCATTTT.

The CDR3 bases are TGCGCCAGCAGCTTGGCGACAGTTGACTATGGCTACACCTTC. This sequence encodes CASSLATVDYGYTF. J is TRBJ1-2 and V is TRBV5-1; D is perhaps TRBD1 (5 bases). The CDR3 contains 14 residues. Trimming took off 0 bases at V and 3 bases at J, with 9 bases between the two ends. The germline gives CDR1 SGHRS, CDR2 YFSETQ.

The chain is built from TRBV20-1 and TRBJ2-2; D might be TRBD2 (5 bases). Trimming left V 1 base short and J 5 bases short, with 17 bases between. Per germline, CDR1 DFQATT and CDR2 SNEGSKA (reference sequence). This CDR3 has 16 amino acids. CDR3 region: CSARVPAAFRTGELFF. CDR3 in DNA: TGCAGTGCTAGAGTACCAGCGGCGTTTCGGACCGGGGAGCTGTTTTTT.

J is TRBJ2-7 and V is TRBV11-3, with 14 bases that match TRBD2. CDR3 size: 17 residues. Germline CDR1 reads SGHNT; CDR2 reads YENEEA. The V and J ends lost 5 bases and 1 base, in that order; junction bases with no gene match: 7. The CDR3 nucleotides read TGTGCCAGCAGCCCAAGACTAGCGGGAGGGGAATCCTACGAGCAGTACTTC. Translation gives CASSPRLAGGESYEQYF.

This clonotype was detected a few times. This CDR3 is CSASRDSKNIQYF. The CDR3 DNA is TGCAGTGCCTCCCGGGACTCCAAAAACATTCAGTACTTC. The genes are TRBV20-1 and TRBJ2-4; possibly TRBD2 for D (6 bases). The CDR3 consists of 13 residues. The V end lost 6 bases, the J end lost 2 bases, and 11 bases lay between the germline ends. Germline V gene lookup returns CDR1 DFQATT and CDR2 SNEGSKA (reference sequence).